The clone carrying this T cell receptor (beta chain) was counted at least ten times. Trimming at V came to 5 bases and at J to 8 bases, leaving 5 bases not matched to a gene. The CDR3 contains 15 residues. The entry originates in a study of T cells in Graves' hyperthyroidism and ophthalmopathy. TCR beta CDR3 regions were amplified from RNA transcripts. A first-round RT-PCR of the TCR CDR3 used the HTBI primer set. TCRdb re-called the multiplex PCR reads with MiXCR, one entry per CDR3 protein. The table has around 430,000 distinct CDR3 sequences, around 14% seen once. The gene calls are TRBV12-3 or TRBV12-4 and TRBJ2-1; TRBD2 matches 14 bases. Sequenced input: blood. This clonotype was sampled from a woman between 25 and 40 years old with Graves' hyperthyroidism. The CDR3 DNA is TGTGCCAGCAGTCAGGGACTAGCGGGAGTAGATGAGCAGTTCTTC. Translated, it gives CASSQGLAGVDEQFF.